These 9 T cell receptor beta chains were all obtained from the same sample, sequenced in a study of cytotoxic CD8 clonotypes in ibrutinib-treated CLL. Sequencing used immunoSEQ multiplex PCR; TCRdb keeps in-frame clones, though not all of them. The sample has roughly 51,000 clones; roughly 53% are singletons. Sequenced here: PBMCs, sampled after 12 months of ibrutinib treatment. These receptor sequences come from a human donor with chronic lymphocytic leukemia.

The chain combines TRBV28 with TRBJ1-4; 7 bases align to TRBD1. Trimming took 5 bases from V and 4 from J; bases not matched to a gene: 4. The CDR3 is 14 amino acids. Germline values: CDR1 MDHEN, CDR2 SYDVKM. CDR3 sequence reads: CASSIRDSNEKLFF. The CDR3 region has the DNA TGTGCCAGCAGTATCCGGGACAGTAATGAAAAACTGTTTTTT.

The chain has TRBV6-6 and TRBJ1-5; possible D gene TRBD1, 5 bases. Germline V gives CDR1 MNHNY, CDR2 SVGAGI (reference sequence). Trimming stripped 2 bases from V and 5 bases from J, with 7 bases between. The CDR3 is made up of 13 amino acids. This chain's CDR3 is CASSYGGYQPQHF. CDR3 sequence (DNA): TGTGCCAGCAGTTACGGGGGGTATCAGCCCCAGCATTTT.

The rearrangement uses TRBV5-4 and TRBJ2-5; no definite D call. Trimming left V 0 bases short and J 4 bases short, with 7 bases between. CDR1 is SGHNT, CDR2 YYREEE, per germline (reference sequence). This CDR3 contains 13 residues. CDR3 DNA: TGTGCCAGCAGCTTGGACAAGGGAGAGACCCAGTACTTC. Translating it yields CASSLDKGETQYF.

Concerning this clone: One end of the junction fails to match germline, which may point to a read error. This chain uses TRBV7-7 with TRBJ2-2; 12 bases map to TRBD1. The CDR3 runs 15 residues. Germline V gene data show CDR1 as SSHAT and CDR2 as FNYEAQ (reference sequence). CDR3 amino acids: CASSTGQGATGELFF. The CDR3 DNA reads TGTGCTAGCAGCACGGGACAGGGGGCGACCGGGGAGCTGTTTTTT.

This clone was recorded at least ten times. The rearrangement joins TRBV9 to TRBJ2-2, with 14 nucleotides matching TRBD2. The length of the CDR3 is 18 residues. The germline V gene has CDR1 SGDLS and CDR2 YYNGEE. The V and J ends lost 4 bases and 7 bases, in that order; junction bases with no gene match: 12. The CDR3 reads CASSPPGLAGVGGGELFF. The CDR3 DNA reads TGTGCCAGCAGCCCTCCGGGACTAGCGGGAGTAGGTGGCGGGGAGCTGTTTTTT.

At least ten counts were recorded for this clone. This chain connects TRBV6-1 to TRBJ1-5, with no clear D. Germline CDR1 is MNHNS and CDR2 is SASEGT. The germline V and J ends were trimmed by 0 bases and 11 bases, with 17 bases remaining between them. The CDR3 is made up of 15 amino acids. CDR3 coding DNA: TGTGCCAGCAGTGAAGCGAAGGCTGTCTCCTGGGCCCAGCATTTT. This sequence encodes CASSEAKAVSWAQHF.

This clone has just a few counts. This chain uses TRBV7-8 with TRBJ2-5; TRBD1 agrees at 7 bases. The CDR3 sequence is 14 residues long. V lost 5 bases to trimming and J lost 5 bases; unmatched junction nucleotides: 8. The germline V gene has CDR1 SGHVS and CDR2 FQNEAQ. DNA of the CDR3: TGTGCCAGCAGCCGCACACAGGGGACGGAGACCCAGTACTTC. This sequence encodes CASSRTQGTETQYF.

The chain recombines TRBV9 with TRBJ2-5; maybe TRBD1 (6 bases). The germline V and J ends were trimmed by 0 bases and 2 bases, with 8 bases remaining between them. This CDR3 comprises 14 residues. Germline values: CDR1 SGDLS, CDR2 YYNGEE. The CDR3 loop reads CASSVGTAQETQYF. The CDR3 nucleotides read TGTGCCAGCAGCGTAGGGACAGCGCAAGAGACCCAGTACTTC.

In its sample, this clone was seen a few times. The chain uses TRBV27 and TRBJ2-3; perhaps TRBD2 as D (6 bases). CDR3 size: 15 residues. The V gene lost 2 bases and the J gene lost 3 bases, with 12 bases spanning the gap. Per germline, CDR1 MNHEY and CDR2 SMNVEV (reference sequence). Written as DNA, the CDR3 is TGTGCCAGCAGTTTACAGGAGGGTAGGACAGATACGCAGTATTTT. This encodes CASSLQEGRTDTQYF.